The 11 T cell receptor beta chains below all came from one sample that was sequenced in a study of blood T cell repertoires in COVID-19. Sequencing used immunoSEQ multiplex PCR; TCRdb keeps in-frame clones, though not all of them. Seen here are some 70,000 clones, more than 70% observed once, and the top ten hold around 10%. Sequenced: PBMCs or T cells enriched from blood (not recorded which). The receptors originated from a woman aged 40 to 55 who had recovered from COVID-19.

The J gene is TRBJ1-4, the V gene TRBV7-8; 7 positions match TRBD1. The CDR3 runs 17 residues. Germline assignment: CDR1 SGHVS and CDR2 FQNEAQ. Trimming cost V 4 bases and J 1 base; bases outside gene matches: 9. In DNA form, the CDR3 reads TGTGCCAGCAGCTCCCGACAGGGTACAGGAACTAATGAAAAACTGTTTTTT. It yields the protein CASSSRQGTGTNEKLFF. Looking up the rest from reference TRBV7-8 and TRBJ1-4 gives the full variable domain: GAGVSQSPRYKVAKRGQDVALRCDPISGHVSLFWYQQALGQGPEFLTYFQNEAQLDKSGLPSDRFFAERPEGSVSTLKIQRTQQEDSAVYLCASSSRQGTGTNEKLFFGSGTQLSVL.

The chain is built from TRBV3-1 (or the pseudogene TRBV3-2) and TRBJ2-5; D might be TRBD1 (6 bases). Germline lookup yields CDR1 LGHDT and CDR2 YNNKEL (reference sequence). Trimming took off 0 bases at V and 7 bases at J, with 15 bases between the two ends. This CDR3 has 15 residues. CDR3 protein: CASSQEGTGLGTQYF. DNA of the CDR3: TGTGCCAGCAGCCAAGAGGGTACAGGGTTGGGGACCCAGTACTTC.

The chain couples TRBV6-5 to TRBJ1-2; perhaps TRBD1 as D (5 bases). Trimming cost V 2 bases and J 6 bases, with 13 bases left between them. Germline CDR1 MNHEY, CDR2 SVGAGI. The CDR3 is 14 residues long. CDR3 region: CASSYLAAGDGYTF. As DNA, the CDR3 is TGTGCCAGCAGTTACCTGGCAGCGGGGGATGGCTACACCTTC.

The chain employs TRBV5-1 and TRBJ2-3; D unclear. Germline V CDR1 and CDR2: SGHRS, YFSETQ. The CDR3 contains 15 residues. The V end lost 2 bases, the J end lost 1 base, and 11 bases lay between the germline ends. The CDR3 nucleotides read TGCGCCAGCAGCTTCCAGGTAGTTGGCACAGATACGCAGTATTTT. It encodes CASSFQVVGTDTQYF.

The genes are TRBV10-2 and TRBJ2-7; 13 bases line up with TRBD2. Germline CDR1 reads WSHSY; CDR2 reads SAAADI. The CDR3 contains 20 residues. Germline trimming cut 5 bases from V and 0 bases from J; bases unmatched to any gene: 16. The CDR3: CASSYRLAGGLRVYSYEQYF. The CDR3 DNA is TGCGCCAGCAGTTATAGACTAGCGGGGGGTCTTCGAGTATACTCCTACGAGCAGTACTTC.

The chain couples TRBV24-1 to TRBJ2-5; D might be TRBD1 (5 bases). V shed 4 bases and J shed 4 bases, with 15 bases lying between them. Germline CDR1 reads KGHDR; CDR2 reads SFDVKD. The CDR3 is 15 residues long. Here the CDR3 DNA reads TGTGCCACCAGTGACTTCCAGGGATTCGGAGAGACCCAGTACTTC. It is translated as CATSDFQGFGETQYF.

This clone has more than one count but fewer than ten. V gene TRBV18 combines with J gene TRBJ1-2; D unresolved. The CDR3 totals 14 residues. The V gene lost 0 bases and the J gene lost 4 bases, with 9 bases spanning the gap. The germline CDR1 and CDR2 sequences are KGHSH and LQKENI. The CDR3 loop reads CASSPPTESYGYTF. CDR3 sequence (DNA): TGTGCCAGCTCACCACCTACAGAGAGCTATGGCTACACCTTC.

This chain connects TRBV7-9 to TRBJ1-2; 11 bases align to TRBD1. The V segment lost 1 base and the J segment 8 bases; nucleotides outside the gene matches: 3. CDR3 length: 14 residues. Looked up from germline, CDR1 is SEHNR and CDR2 is FQNEAQ (reference sequence). The CDR3 DNA is TGTGCCAGCAGCTTAGACGGACAGGGGGCCGGCTACACCTTC. Translation gives CASSLDGQGAGYTF.

The chain employs TRBV19 and TRBJ2-3, with D maybe TRBD2 (5 bases). Germline V gives CDR1 LNHDA, CDR2 SQIVND (reference sequence). The V end lost 5 bases, the J end lost 0 bases, and 9 bases lay between the germline ends. CDR3 size: 14 residues. The CDR3 DNA sequence: TGTGCCAGTAGTTTAAGCGGTAGCACAGATACGCAGTATTTT. Its protein product is CASSLSGSTDTQYF.

The chain is built from TRBV7-9 and TRBJ2-7, with D possibly TRBD2 on 6 matching bases. Germline CDR1 and CDR2: SEHNR and FQNEAQ (reference sequence). The CDR3 covers 15 residues. V lost 5 bases and J 4 bases, leaving 18 bases between the germline ends. DNA for the CDR3: TGTGCCAGCAGCGAAGAGGCTGGGGGGATTTACGAGCAGTACTTC. Translation: CASSEEAGGIYEQYF.

The CDR3 protein is CASSQAGLAAHNEQFF. The CDR3 nucleotides are TGTGCCAGCAGCCAAGCGGGACTAGCGGCTCACAATGAGCAGTTCTTC. The chain recombines TRBV4-2 with TRBJ2-1; 11 nucleotides line up with TRBD2. Germline CDR1 LGHNA, CDR2 YNFKEQ. The CDR3 has 16 amino acids. The J segment lost 5 bases and the V segment lost 1 base, leaving 4 bases of the junction unmatched.